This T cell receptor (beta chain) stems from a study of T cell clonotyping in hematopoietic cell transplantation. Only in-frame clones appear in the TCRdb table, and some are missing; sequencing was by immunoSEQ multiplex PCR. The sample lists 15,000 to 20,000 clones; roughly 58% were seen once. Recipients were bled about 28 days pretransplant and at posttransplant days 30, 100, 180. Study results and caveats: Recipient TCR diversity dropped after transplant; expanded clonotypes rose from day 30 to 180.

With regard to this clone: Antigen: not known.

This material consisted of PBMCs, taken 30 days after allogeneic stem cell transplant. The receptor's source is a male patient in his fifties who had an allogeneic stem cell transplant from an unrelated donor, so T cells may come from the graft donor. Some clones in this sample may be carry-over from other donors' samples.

Here the CDR3 reads CASSITGGEQYF. The CDR3 DNA sequence: TGTGCCAGCAGTATAACAGGGGGCGAGCAGTACTTC. The chain recombines TRBV27 with TRBJ2-7; TRBD1 matches at 8 bases. After removal of 5 bases from V and 6 bases from J, the junction contained 3 bases not matched to a gene. CDR1 is MNHEY and CDR2 is SMNVEV in the germline V gene (reference sequence). The CDR3 length is 12 residues.